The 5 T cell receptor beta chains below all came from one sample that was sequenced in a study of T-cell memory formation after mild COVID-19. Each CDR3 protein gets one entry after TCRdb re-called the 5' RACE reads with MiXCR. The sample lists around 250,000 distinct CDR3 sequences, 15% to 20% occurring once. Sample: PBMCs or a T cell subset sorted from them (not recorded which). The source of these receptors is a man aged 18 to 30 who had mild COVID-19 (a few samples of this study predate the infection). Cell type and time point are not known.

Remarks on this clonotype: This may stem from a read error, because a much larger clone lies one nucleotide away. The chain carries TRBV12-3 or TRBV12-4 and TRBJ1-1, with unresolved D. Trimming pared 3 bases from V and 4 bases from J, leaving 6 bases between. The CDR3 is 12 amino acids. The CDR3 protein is CASSFCGTEAFF. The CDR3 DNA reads TGTGCCAGCAGTTTTTGTGGCACTGAAGCTTTCTTT.

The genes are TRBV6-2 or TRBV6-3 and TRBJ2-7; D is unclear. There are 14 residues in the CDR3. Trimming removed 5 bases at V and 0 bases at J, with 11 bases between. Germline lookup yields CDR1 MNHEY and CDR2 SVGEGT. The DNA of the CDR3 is TGTGCCAGCAGTATCTCAACGACCTCCTACGAGCAGTACGTC. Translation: CASSISTTSYEQYV.

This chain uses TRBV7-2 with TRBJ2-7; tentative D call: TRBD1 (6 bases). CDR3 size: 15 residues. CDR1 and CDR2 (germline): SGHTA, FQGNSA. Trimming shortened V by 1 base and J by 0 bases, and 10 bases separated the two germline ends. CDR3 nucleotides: TGTGCCAGCAGCTTAGTGGGGGCAGGCTCCTACGAGCAGTACTTC. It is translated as CASSLVGAGSYEQYF.

The CDR3 nucleotides are TGTGCCAGCCGGGACAGGAGGTACAATGAGCAGTTCTTC. Protein sequence: CASRDRRYNEQFF. The chain combines TRBV19 with TRBJ2-1, with 8 nucleotides matching TRBD1. From germline, CDR1 is LNHDA and CDR2 SQIVND (reference sequence). Trimming at V came to 9 bases and at J to 4 bases, leaving 5 bases not matched to a gene. The CDR3 has 13 amino acids.

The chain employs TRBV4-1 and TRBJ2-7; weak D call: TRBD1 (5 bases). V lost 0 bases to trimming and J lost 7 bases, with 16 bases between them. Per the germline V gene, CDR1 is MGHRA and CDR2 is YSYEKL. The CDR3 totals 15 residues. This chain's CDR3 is CASSQEPDTRREQYF. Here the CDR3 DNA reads TGCGCCAGCAGCCAAGAACCGGACACCCGTCGGGAGCAGTACTTC.